The rows below give T cell receptor beta chains drawn from one sample of a study of technical replicates of blood from a handful of donors. Some clones are missing from TCRdb's copy, which holds only in-frame ones; the method was immunoSEQ multiplex PCR. The table has around 72,000 clones, 75% to 95% seen once. The sample comprised T cells isolated from PBMCs. All receptors come from a human donor in good health. Some clones in this sample may be carry-over from other donors' samples. The CDR3 runs from the conserved cysteine through the conserved F or W. D genes are given only for firm matches. Not every row has a clone size; where given, it reads once, few, many or a size class.

V	J	D	size	DNA	CDR3
TRBV5-1	TRBJ1-1	-	-	TGCGCCAGCAGCTTGGGATTCAGGGCAATGAACACTGAAGCTTTCTTT	CASSLGFRAMNTEAFF
TRBV6-1	TRBJ2-6	-	once	TGTGCCAGCAGGGCAGGCTCTGGGGCCAACGTCCTGACTTTC	CASRAGSGANVLTF
TRBV27	TRBJ1-2	-	-	TGTGCCACCTCCCAGGGCTCTTATGGCTACACCTTC	CATSQGSYGYTF
TRBV30	TRBJ1-6	-	once	TGTGCCTGGAGTGTGACTACCTATAATTCACCCCTCCACTTT	CAWSVTTYNSPLHF
TRBV14	TRBJ2-5	-	-	TGTGCCAGCAGTAGACACCCTAAGGAGACCCAGTACTTC	CASSRHPKETQYF
TRBV25-1	TRBJ2-6	TRBD2	-	TGTGCCACCGCTAGCGGCGCTGGGGCCAACGTCCTGACTTTC	CATASGAGANVLTF
TRBV12-5	TRBJ2-7	TRBD2	-	TGTGCTAGTGGTTCACAGCGGGGGCGATACTACGAGCAGTACTTC	CASGSQRGRYYEQYF
TRBV11-3	TRBJ2-7	TRBD1	-	TGTGCCAGCAGCTTAGCCAGGGGACAGGGATGGACGGGAGAGGCCTACGAGCAGTACTTC	CASSLARGQGWTGEAYEQYF
TRBV5-1	TRBJ2-7	TRBD1	-	TGCGCCAGCAGCTTGGGGGGACAGGGTAAAAAACCCTACGAGCAGTACTTC	CASSLGGQGKKPYEQYF
TRBV25-1	TRBJ1-1	-	-	TGTGCCAGCAGTGAAATGGGAGGAGGGAACACTGAAGCTTTCTTT	CASSEMGGGNTEAFF
TRBV11-2	TRBJ1-2	-	-	TGTGCCAGCAGCTCCACCCGGGGGGCGCGGGGCTATGGCTACACCTTC	CASSSTRGARGYGYTF
TRBV7-8	TRBJ2-5	-	-	TGTGCCAGCAGCCCGCAAGAGACCCAGTACTTC	CASSPQETQYF
TRBV4-1	TRBJ1-2	-	-	TGCGCCAGCAGCCAAAAGTCGGACACTTTCTATGGCTACACCTTC	CASSQKSDTFYGYTF
TRBV4-1	TRBJ1-1	TRBD1	-	TGCGCCAGCAGCCTGACAAGGGGGCCCAACACTGAAGCTTTCTTT	CASSLTRGPNTEAFF
TRBV6-5	TRBJ1-1	TRBD1	-	TGTGCCAGCAGGGGACAGCTTAACACTGAAGCTTTCTTT	CASRGQLNTEAFF
TRBV28	TRBJ2-7	-	-	TGTGCCGGGGGGGCAGCCTCCTACGAGCAGTACTTC	CAGGAASYEQYF
TRBV4-2	TRBJ2-3	TRBD2	-	TGTGCCAGCAGCCAGCTAGCGGGAGGGGATACGCAGTATTTT	CASSQLAGGDTQYF
TRBV7-6	TRBJ2-7	-	-	TGTGCCAGCAGCGATCGATCCCCCTGGAGCTCCTACGAGCAGTACTTC	CASSDRSPWSSYEQYF
TRBV19	TRBJ1-1	-	-	TGTGCCAGTAGTATCGGGAACACTGAAGCTTTCTTT	CASSIGNTEAFF
TRBV29-1	TRBJ2-5	-	-	TGCAGCGAAACGACAGTGCTACAAGAGACCCAGTACTTC	CSETTVLQETQYF
TRBV19	TRBJ1-5	-	-	TGTGCCAGCACGCGGCTCGCCGCCGCAAATCAGCCCCAGCATTTT	CASTRLAAANQPQHF
TRBV28	TRBJ2-1	TRBD2	-	TGTGCCACCGGAACGGGACTAGCGTACAATGAGCAGTTCTTC	CATGTGLAYNEQFF
TRBV27	TRBJ1-3	TRBD1	-	TGTGCCAGCAGCTCTCTGGGACAGGGAGAAGGAAACACCATATATTTT	CASSSLGQGEGNTIYF
TRBV5-4	TRBJ1-2	-	-	TGTGCCAGCAGCTTAGACAGGAGAAGTCACTATGGCTACACCTTC	CASSLDRRSHYGYTF
TRBV2	TRBJ2-7	TRBD1	-	TGTGCCAGCAGTGAAAAAGAGACAGGGAACTACGAGCAGTACTTC	CASSEKETGNYEQYF
TRBV9	TRBJ1-1	TRBD1	-	TGTGCCAGCAGCGTAGAACAGGGGGGAAGGGGCACTGAAGCTTTCTTT	CASSVEQGGRGTEAFF
TRBV4-1	TRBJ2-3	-	-	TGCGCCAGCAGCCAAGAGCAGCGACCCACAGATACGCAGTATTTT	CASSQEQRPTDTQYF
TRBV10-3	TRBJ1-1	TRBD1	few	TGTGCCATCAGTGTATCTCGAATCCAGGGGGTGAACACTGAAGCTTTCTTT	CAISVSRIQGVNTEAFF
TRBV5-1	TRBJ1-1	-	-	TGCGCCAGCAGCCCCTTGAGCCACACTGAAGCTTTCTTT	CASSPLSHTEAFF
TRBV4-1	TRBJ2-1	TRBD2	-	TGCGCCAGCAGCCAGAGACTAGCGGGCTACAATGAGCAGTTCTTC	CASSQRLAGYNEQFF
TRBV29-1	TRBJ2-1	-	-	TGCAGCGTATCTTTGGGCATCAATGAGCAGTTCTTC	CSVSLGINEQFF
TRBV28	TRBJ1-5	-	-	TGTGCCAGCAGAGCCAATCAGCCCCAGCATTTT	CASRANQPQHF
TRBV5-1	TRBJ2-5	TRBD1	-	TGCGCCAGCAGCTTTGGTCCCGGGACAGGGATTCAAGAGACCCAGTACTTC	CASSFGPGTGIQETQYF
TRBV2	TRBJ2-7	TRBD2	-	TGTGCCAGCAGCTACTACCTCGGGACTAGTCAGCAGTACTTC	CASSYYLGTSQQYF
TRBV7-6	TRBJ1-5	-	-	TGTGCCAGCAGCTTGGGGGCTGATAGCAATCAGCCCCAGCATTTT	CASSLGADSNQPQHF
TRBV6-6	TRBJ2-2	-	-	TGTGCCAGCAGTTACAGGGGAACGAACACCGGGGAGCTGTTTTTT	CASSYRGTNTGELFF
TRBV19	TRBJ2-1	-	-	TGTGCCAGTAAAACGGGGAGCTCCTACAATGAGCAGTTCTTC	CASKTGSSYNEQFF
TRBV25-1	TRBJ2-5	TRBD1	-	TGTGCCAGCAGTGAACTGAGACAGGGGCAAGAGACCCAGTACTTC	CASSELRQGQETQYF
TRBV10-3	TRBJ2-3	TRBD2	-	TGTGCCATCAGTGATATCGCGGGGGAAGATACGCAGTATTTT	CAISDIAGEDTQYF
TRBV6-1	TRBJ1-2	-	once	TGTGCCAGCAGTGAAGCAAGTTGGGGGGACTATGGCTACACCTTC	CASSEASWGDYGYTF
TRBV7-3	TRBJ2-1	TRBD2	-	TGTGCCAGCAGCCCCTATCCGGGACTAACGACCAGAGATGAGCAGTTCTTC	CASSPYPGLTTRDEQFF
TRBV29-1	TRBJ2-7	-	-	TGCAGCGTTGAAAATTTCGCCTACGAGCAGTACTTC	CSVENFAYEQYF
TRBV11-2	TRBJ1-5	-	-	TGTGCCAGCAGCCAAATACAGGGTAGCAATCAGCCCCAGCATTTT	CASSQIQGSNQPQHF